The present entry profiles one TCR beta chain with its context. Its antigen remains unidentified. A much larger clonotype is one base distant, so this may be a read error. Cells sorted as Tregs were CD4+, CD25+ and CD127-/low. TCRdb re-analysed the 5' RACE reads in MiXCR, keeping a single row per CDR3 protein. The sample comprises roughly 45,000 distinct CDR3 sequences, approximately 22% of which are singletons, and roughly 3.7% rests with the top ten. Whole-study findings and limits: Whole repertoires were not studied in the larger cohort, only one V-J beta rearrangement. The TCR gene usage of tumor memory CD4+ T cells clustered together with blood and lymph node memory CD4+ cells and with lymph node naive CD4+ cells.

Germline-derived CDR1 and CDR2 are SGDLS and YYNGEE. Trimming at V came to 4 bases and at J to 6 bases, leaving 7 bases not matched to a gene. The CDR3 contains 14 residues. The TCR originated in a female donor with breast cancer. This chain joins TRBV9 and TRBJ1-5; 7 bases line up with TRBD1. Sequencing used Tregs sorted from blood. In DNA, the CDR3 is TGTGCCAGCAGCACCGACAGGGATAGTCAGCCCCAGCATTTT. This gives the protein CASSTDRDSQPQHF.